The 21 T cell receptor beta chains in this list originate from one sample, sequenced in a study of early T cells in non-severe SARS-CoV-2 infection. TCRdb processed the 5' RACE reads anew with MiXCR; each CDR3 protein has one entry. The sample holds approximately 70,000 distinct CDR3 sequences, roughly a tenth seen once. The starting material was whole blood, obtained at baseline. The receptors derive from an adult who was a healthcare worker with PCR-confirmed SARS-CoV-2 infection or an uninfected control (not recorded which).

The gene calls are TRBV30 and TRBJ1-1; D gene unclear. CDR1 is GTSNPN and CDR2 is SVGIG in the germline V gene (reference sequence). Between the trimmed V and J ends, which lost 5 bases and 5 bases, there was a span of 18 bases. There are 14 residues in the CDR3. CDR3 protein: CAWGYSSPGTEAFF. For the CDR3, the DNA is TGTGCCTGGGGCTACTCCTCCCCGGGGACTGAAGCTTTCTTT.

This clonotype has ten or more counts. The genes are TRBV11-2 and TRBJ2-7; either TRBD1 or TRBD2 may fit D (5 bases each). Germline CDR1 and CDR2: SGHAT and FQNNGV. This CDR3 region has 14 residues. V was trimmed by 5 bases and J by 5 bases, leaving 16 bases between them. This chain's CDR3 is CASSHPRESHEQYF. The CDR3 region has the DNA TGTGCCAGCAGCCACCCCAGGGAGTCCCACGAGCAGTACTTC.

This chain connects TRBV9 to TRBJ2-7; tentative D call: TRBD2 (5 bases). Germline assignment: CDR1 SGDLS and CDR2 YYNGEE. The CDR3 runs 12 residues. V lost 2 bases, J lost 3 bases, and 6 bases lay in between. CDR3 protein: CASSVEGYEQYF. The CDR3 DNA follows: TGTGCCAGCAGCGTCGAGGGCTACGAGCAGTACTTC.

This clonotype was observed many times. It is likely a read error, because the conserved phenylalanine at the end of the CDR3 is missing. It is unclear where the CDR3 begins or ends on the DNA, so no DNA is shown, and the CDR3 is as TCRdb lists it. The chain has TRBV12-3 or TRBV12-4 and TRBJ2-4; TRBD2 is the table's D call and was not checked against the DNA. The CDR3 length is 11 residues, termini included. The CDR3 region is CASSLAYRARR.

This clonotype was found a few times. The chain combines TRBV6-5 with TRBJ1-2, with unresolved D. The V end was cut by 2 bases, the J end by 4 bases, with 17 bases between. Looked up from germline, CDR1 is MNHEY and CDR2 is SVGAGI. This CDR3 comprises 16 residues. CDR3 coding DNA: TGTGCCAGCAGTTACGGAGGTTACGAAGGAAGCTATGGCTACACCTTC. This encodes CASSYGGYEGSYGYTF.

This clonotype was observed a handful of times. The rearrangement joins TRBV11-2 to TRBJ1-1; D call uncertain. Trimming pared 1 base from V and 0 bases from J, leaving 15 bases between. In germline, CDR1 is SGHAT, CDR2 FQNNGV. The length of the CDR3 is 17 residues. This chain's CDR3 is CASSLVKDQLLNTEAFF. The CDR3 coding sequence is TGTGCCAGCAGCTTAGTTAAGGATCAGCTTTTGAACACTGAAGCTTTCTTT.

The chain combines TRBV12-3 or TRBV12-4 with TRBJ2-4; TRBD2 might be the D (8 bases). There are 18 residues in the CDR3. Trimming removed 1 base at V and 0 bases at J, with 16 bases between. CDR3 residues: CASSLGTSRGVAKNIQYF. In nucleotides, the CDR3 is TGTGCCAGCAGTTTAGGGACTAGCAGGGGGGTAGCCAAAAACATTCAGTACTTC.

The chain has TRBV5-6 and TRBJ2-7; 9 positions agree with TRBD1. The V gene end was trimmed by 4 bases and the J gene end by 9 bases; junction bases not matched to a gene: 8. The CDR3 loop spans 13 amino acids. Germline V gene lookup returns CDR1 SGHDT and CDR2 YYEEEE. CDR3 sequence (DNA): TGTGCCAGCAGCGGGACAGGGACTGTAAGGCAGTACTTC. Translating it yields CASSGTGTVRQYF.

This clonotype was found a few times. V is TRBV5-1 and J is TRBJ1-2; TRBD1 aligns across 8 bases. Germline assignment: CDR1 SGHRS and CDR2 YFSETQ. Trimming cost V 0 bases and J 10 bases; bases outside gene matches: 8. The CDR3 is 14 residues long. The CDR3 nucleotides read TGCGCCAGCAGCTTGGCCGGACAGGGTGAAGACTACACCTTC. It is translated as CASSLAGQGEDYTF.

The chain carries TRBV4-3 and TRBJ2-5; TRBD2 aligns across 7 bases. Germline loops: CDR1 LGHNA, CDR2 YSLEER. J was trimmed by 0 bases and V by 0 bases; bases with no gene match: 4. This CDR3 is 16 amino acids long. The CDR3 nucleotides read TGCGCCAGCAGCCAAGATTCAGCGGGGCACCAAGAGACCCAGTACTTC. This codes for CASSQDSAGHQETQYF.

The chain employs TRBV28 and TRBJ2-7; TRBD1 matches 7 bases. Trimming removed 5 bases from V and 3 bases from J; junction bases left unmatched: 7. The CDR3 has 14 residues. Germline loops: CDR1 MDHEN, CDR2 SYDVKM. CDR3 nucleotide sequence: TGTGCCAGCAGTCAACAGGGGCCCGACTACGAGCAGTACTTC. Translating gives CASSQQGPDYEQYF.

In its sample, this clonotype was seen many times. The V and J genes are TRBV6-2 or TRBV6-3 and TRBJ2-3; D could derive from TRBD1 or TRBD2 (6 bases each). The length of the CDR3 is 18 residues. V dropped 6 bases and J dropped 2 bases, with 24 bases sitting between them. Germline assignment: CDR1 MNHEY and CDR2 SVGEGT. CDR3 in DNA: TGTGCCAGCAGCCCCTATGGAAATCGGGGGCGTTCCACAGATACGCAGTATTTT. Its translation is CASSPYGNRGRSTDTQYF.

The genes are TRBV6-6 and TRBJ1-2; TRBD1 matches at 9 bases. This CDR3 has 14 amino acids. Germline V gene data show CDR1 as MNHNY and CDR2 as SVGAGI (reference sequence). V lost 2 bases, J lost 6 bases, and 4 bases stayed unmatched. CDR3 loop: CASSYRDRDHGYTF. The DNA for the CDR3 is TGTGCCAGCAGTTACCGGGACAGGGACCATGGCTACACCTTC.

This clonotype was counted ten times or more. The chain links TRBV6-5 to TRBJ1-3; D gene uncertain. The CDR3 is made up of 14 amino acids. From germline, CDR1 is MNHEY and CDR2 SVGAGI. The V end was cut by 6 bases, the J end by 3 bases, with 12 bases between. The DNA of the CDR3 is TGTGCCAGCAGCCCCGGGGAGTTTGGAAACACCATATATTTT. It yields the protein CASSPGEFGNTIYF.

This clonotype was recorded at least ten times. The J gene is TRBJ1-2, the V gene TRBV2; unclear D gene. The CDR3 has 13 residues. Per germline, CDR1 SNHLY and CDR2 FYNNEI. Deletions cut 6 bases from V and 4 bases from J, with 12 bases between. The CDR3 sequence: CASRGSTGYGYTF. The CDR3 nucleotides read TGTGCCAGCAGGGGTTCAACTGGCTATGGCTACACCTTC.

This clonotype came up a few times. The gene calls are TRBV7-2 and TRBJ1-3; 9 bases match TRBD1. This CDR3 has 16 residues. J was trimmed by 3 bases and V by 5 bases; bases with no gene match: 8. Per germline, CDR1 SGHTA and CDR2 FQGNSA. Here the CDR3 reads CASSTEQGAVGNTIYF. DNA for the CDR3: TGTGCCAGCAGCACCGAACAGGGGGCAGTTGGAAACACCATATATTTT.

This clonotype was observed a few times. The chain has TRBV20-1 and TRBJ2-3; D not resolved. Trimming left V 4 bases short and J 7 bases short, with 18 bases between. Per the germline V gene, CDR1 is DFQATT and CDR2 is SNEGSKA (reference sequence). The CDR3 covers 14 residues. CDR3 nucleotide sequence: TGCAGTGCTAATAAACCGGACCTACCCAATACGCAGTATTTT. Residues: CSANKPDLPNTQYF.

The sample holds a few counts of this clonotype. The V gene is TRBV30, the J gene TRBJ1-2; D uncertain. The CDR3 consists of 17 residues. The V gene's germline CDR1 is GTSNPN and CDR2 SVGIG (reference sequence). The V end was cut by 0 bases, the J end by 9 bases, with 26 bases between. The CDR3 here is CAWSVFVGETPLTSYTF. The CDR3 nucleotides read TGTGCCTGGAGTGTTTTTGTTGGGGAGACCCCTCTTACGAGCTACACCTTC.

There are a few counts of this clonotype. This chain links TRBV30 with TRBJ2-7, with 16 nucleotides matching TRBD2. Germline trimming cut 6 bases from V and 1 base from J; bases unmatched to any gene: 9. Germline loops: CDR1 GTSNPN, CDR2 SVGIG (reference sequence). The CDR3 runs 17 residues. DNA of the CDR3: TGTGCCTGCTCCGGGACTAGCGGGGGGGCATATTCCTACGAGCAGTACTTC. This gives the protein CACSGTSGGAYSYEQYF.

This clonotype appeared many times. This sequence joins TRBV21-1 and TRBJ2-6. TRBV21-1 is flagged as a pseudogene. The length of the CDR3 is 17 residues. CDR3: CASSKGTAASGANVLTF. For the CDR3, the DNA is TGTGCCAGCAGCAAAGGCACAGCAGCATCTGGGGCCAACGTCCTGACTTTC.

CDR3 nucleotide sequence: TGTGCCAGCTCACCGGGACTGGCGGATGAAAAACTGTTTTTT. Its translation: CASSPGLADEKLFF. V usage is TRBV18 and J usage is TRBJ1-4, with a tentative D call TRBD1 (5 bases). This CDR3 spans 14 amino acids. In germline, CDR1 is KGHSH, CDR2 LQKENI. Between the trimmed V and J ends, which lost 3 bases and 6 bases, there was a span of 11 bases.